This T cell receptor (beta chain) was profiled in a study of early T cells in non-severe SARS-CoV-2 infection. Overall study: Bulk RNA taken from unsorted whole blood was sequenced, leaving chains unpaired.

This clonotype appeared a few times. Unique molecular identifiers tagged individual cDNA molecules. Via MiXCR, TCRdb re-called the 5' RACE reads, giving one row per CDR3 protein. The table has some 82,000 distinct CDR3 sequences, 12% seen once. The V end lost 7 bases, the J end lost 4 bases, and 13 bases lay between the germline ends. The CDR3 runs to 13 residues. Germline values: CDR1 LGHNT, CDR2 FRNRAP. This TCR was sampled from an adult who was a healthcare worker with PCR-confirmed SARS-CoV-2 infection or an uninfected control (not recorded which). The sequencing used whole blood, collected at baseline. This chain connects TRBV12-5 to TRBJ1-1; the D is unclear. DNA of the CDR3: TGTGCTAGTGCCACCGCACCGCGCACTGAAGCTTTCTTT. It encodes CASATAPRTEAFF.